A few counts support the clone carrying this TCR beta chain. The antigen is unknown. Without the conserved terminal phenylalanine or tryptophan, this CDR3 likely stems from a read error. This record comes from a study of regulatory T cells in long-lasting Graves disease. Study-wide background: Antithyroid drug intake by newly diagnosed Graves' patients had lasted under 3 months. Study-wide findings and caveats: Persistent disease samples used TRBV28, TRBJ1-2 and TRBJ2-5 preferentially.

Time point defined: newly diagnosed GD, antithyroid drugs for less than 3 months. The TCR library was made from RNA extracted from PBMCs. Patient provenance is recorded as an endocrinology department in Xi'an, China. Between the trimmed V and J ends, which lost 3 bases and 3 bases, there was a span of 12 bases. The CDR3 loop spans 14 amino acids. CDR1 and CDR2 (germline): MNHEY, SMNVEV (reference sequence). Building the TCR beta libraries relied on iRepertoire HTBI primers, and CDR3 regions underwent Arm-PCR. MiXCR, run by TCRdb on the multiplex PCR reads, gives a single entry per CDR3 protein. This table holds over 400,000 distinct CDR3 sequences, 12% to 15% found once. These records were also assigned to another study, of T cells in Graves' hyperthyroidism and ophthalmopathy. That paper notes: Graves' hyperthyroidism showing no ophthalmopathy progression within 18 months was considered stable.

The sequence was obtained from a woman between 50 and 59 years old with Graves disease. The input for sequencing was peripheral blood mononuclear cells (PBMCs), taken at new diagnosis, from a patient treated with antithyroid drugs. This chain uses TRBV27 with TRBJ2-7; D may be TRBD1 or TRBD2 (6 bases each). CDR3 DNA sequence: TGTGCCAGCAGTTTCTCGGGGGCAGGCTACGAGCAGTACCTC. Translating gives CASSFSGAGYEQYL.